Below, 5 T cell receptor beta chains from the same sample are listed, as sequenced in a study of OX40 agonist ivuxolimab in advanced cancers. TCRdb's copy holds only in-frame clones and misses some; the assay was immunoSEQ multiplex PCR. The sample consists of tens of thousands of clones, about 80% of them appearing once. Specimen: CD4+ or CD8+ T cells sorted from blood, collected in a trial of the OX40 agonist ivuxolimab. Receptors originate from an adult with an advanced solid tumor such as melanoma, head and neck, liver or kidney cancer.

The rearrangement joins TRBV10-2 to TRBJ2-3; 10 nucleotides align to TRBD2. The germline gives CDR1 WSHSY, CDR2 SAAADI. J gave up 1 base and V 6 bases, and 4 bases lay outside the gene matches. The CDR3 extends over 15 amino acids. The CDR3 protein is CASSPGLAGTDTQYF. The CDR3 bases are TGCGCCAGCAGCCCCGGACTAGCGGGCACAGATACGCAGTATTTT.

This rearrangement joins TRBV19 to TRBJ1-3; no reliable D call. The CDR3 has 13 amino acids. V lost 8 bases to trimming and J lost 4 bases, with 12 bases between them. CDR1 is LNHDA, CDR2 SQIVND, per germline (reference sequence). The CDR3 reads CASSPTPGNTIYF. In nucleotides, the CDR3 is TGTGCCAGTTCCCCCACCCCAGGAAACACCATATATTTT. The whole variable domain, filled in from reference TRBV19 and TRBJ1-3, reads DGGITQSPKYLFRKEGQNVTLSCEQNLNHDAMYWYRQDPGQGLRLIYYSQIVNDFQKGDIAEGYSVSREKKESFPLTVTSAQKNPTAFYLCASSPTPGNTIYFGEGSWLTVV.

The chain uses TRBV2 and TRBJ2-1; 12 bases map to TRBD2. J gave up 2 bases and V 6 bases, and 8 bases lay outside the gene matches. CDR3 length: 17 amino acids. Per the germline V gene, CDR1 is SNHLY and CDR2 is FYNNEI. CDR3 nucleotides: TGTGCCAGCAGGATAGGACTAGCGGGACTAACCTACAATGAGCAGTTCTTC. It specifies CASRIGLAGLTYNEQFF.

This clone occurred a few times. For the CDR3, the DNA is TGTGCCAGCAGCGCACACAGGGTTGCGAATTCACCCCTCCACTTT. It is translated as CASSAHRVANSPLHF. The J gene is TRBJ1-6, the V gene TRBV13; a possible D gene is TRBD1 (6 bases). The CDR3 runs to 15 residues. The germline V and J ends were trimmed by 5 bases and 7 bases, with 15 bases remaining between them. In germline, CDR1 is PRHDT, CDR2 FYEKMQ (reference sequence).

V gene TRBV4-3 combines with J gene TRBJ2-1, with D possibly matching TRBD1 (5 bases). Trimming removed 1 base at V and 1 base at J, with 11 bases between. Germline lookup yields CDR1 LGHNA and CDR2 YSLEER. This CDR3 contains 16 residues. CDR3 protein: CASSQVWGTSYNEQFF. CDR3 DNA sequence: TGCGCCAGCAGCCAAGTTTGGGGCACATCCTACAATGAGCAGTTCTTC.